Sequencing of this T cell receptor beta chain was carried out in a study of blood T cells in healthy people across ages. Ten or more counts support this clonotype. With a J-beta primer mix and a sample-barcoded 5' primer, a second PCR ran about 6 to 11 cycles. TCRdb processed the 5' RACE reads anew with MiXCR; each CDR3 protein has one entry. The profile covers some 890,000 distinct CDR3 sequences, with roughly 29% appearing a single time and 10% taken by the ten largest. The CDR3 length is 14 residues. V lost 2 bases, J lost 6 bases, and 11 bases lay in between. CDR1 MDHEN and CDR2 SYDVKM come from the germline V gene. The data also belong to a second study, concerning T cells of mothers and their children. According to that study: The study found slightly higher but non-significant overlap in related versus unrelated mother-child pairs.

Sequenced sample: blood. The clonotype comes from a woman in her thirties or forties in good health. This sequence joins TRBV28 and TRBJ2-1; perhaps TRBD2 as D (6 bases). In DNA form, the CDR3 reads TGTGCCAGCAGTTTACGGAGGGGTCGCAATGAGCAGTTCTTC. Its translation: CASSLRRGRNEQFF.